The 25 T cell receptor beta chains below all came from one sample that was sequenced in a study of blood T cells in healthy people across ages. Primed by a sample-barcoded 5' primer and a J-beta primer mix, a second PCR proceeded for about 7 to 11 cycles. A single record per CDR3 protein comes from TCRdb applying MiXCR to the 5' RACE reads. The sample lists about a million distinct CDR3 sequences, about 53% seen once, with about 22% in the top ten. Sample: blood. The origin of the receptors is a woman aged 55-70 years in good health.

This rearrangement joins TRBV3-1 to TRBJ2-1; 12 bases match TRBD2. This CDR3 has 15 amino acids. V shed 1 base, J shed 7 bases, and the junction held 2 bases outside the gene matches. In germline, CDR1 is LGHDT, CDR2 YNNKEL (reference sequence). The CDR3 loop is CASSQGTSGINEQFF. CDR3 nucleotide sequence: TGTGCCAGCAGCCAAGGGACTAGCGGGATTAATGAGCAGTTCTTC.

The rearrangement links TRBV20-1 to TRBJ2-6; D unclear. This CDR3 is built from 12 residues. Per the germline V gene, CDR1 is DFQATT and CDR2 is SNEGSKA (reference sequence). The V end lost 6 bases, the J end lost 0 bases, and 3 bases lay between the germline ends. The CDR3 DNA is TGCAGTGCCATCTCTGGGGCCAACGTCCTGACTTTC. This codes for CSAISGANVLTF.

The gene calls are TRBV2 and TRBJ2-7; 8 bases are shared with TRBD1. Germline values: CDR1 SNHLY, CDR2 FYNNEI. The CDR3 has 13 amino acids. V gave up 8 bases and J gave up 5 bases; unmatched junction bases: 8. The CDR3 DNA is TGTGCCAGCTCCCGTCAGGGGGCCCACGAGCAGTACTTC. Translated, it gives CASSRQGAHEQYF.

V is TRBV2 and J is TRBJ2-1; tentatively, D is TRBD2 (5 bases). Trimming stripped 4 bases from V and 0 bases from J, with 16 bases between. Germline values: CDR1 SNHLY, CDR2 FYNNEI. This CDR3 comprises 17 residues. The CDR3 bases are TGTGCCAGCAGTGTGAGGGCTACCGTCAGCTCCTACAATGAGCAGTTCTTC. It codes for CASSVRATVSSYNEQFF.

In its sample, this clonotype was seen a few times. V is TRBV20-1 and J is TRBJ2-7, with 12 bases fitting TRBD2. The CDR3 has 13 amino acids. The J segment lost 6 bases and the V segment lost 5 bases, leaving 5 bases of the junction unmatched. Per the germline V gene, CDR1 is DFQATT and CDR2 is SNEGSKA (reference sequence). In nucleotides, the CDR3 is TGCAGTGCTCCGAGGACTAGCGGGATCGAGCAGTACTTC. This sequence encodes CSAPRTSGIEQYF.

The genes are TRBV27 and TRBJ2-5, with D maybe TRBD1 (6 bases). The CDR3 covers 14 residues. V was shortened by 5 bases and J by 4 bases, with 14 bases between the two germline ends. Germline lookup yields CDR1 MNHEY and CDR2 SMNVEV (reference sequence). The CDR3 DNA follows: TGTGCCAGCAGTCCAGGGGTCTTAGGAGAGACCCAGTACTTC. Its protein product is CASSPGVLGETQYF.

V and J are TRBV12-3 or TRBV12-4 and TRBJ2-1, with 11 nucleotides matching TRBD2. J was trimmed by 4 bases and V by 5 bases; bases with no gene match: 19. This CDR3 has 20 amino acids. CDR3 DNA: TGTGCCAGCAGTATACCGGGACTAGCGGTCCCAGGAGTAATATACAATGAGCAGTTCTTC. Protein: CASSIPGLAVPGVIYNEQFF.

The rearrangement joins TRBV20-1 to TRBJ2-7; perhaps TRBD2 as D (5 bases). The CDR3 is 14 amino acids. Germline V gene sequence: CDR1 DFQATT, CDR2 SNEGSKA (reference sequence). The V end was cut by 6 bases, the J end by 3 bases, with 18 bases between. CDR3 in amino acids: CSAFAEENLYEQYF. DNA of the CDR3: TGCAGTGCCTTCGCGGAGGAGAACCTCTACGAGCAGTACTTC.

The gene calls are TRBV7-9 and TRBJ1-6; weak D call: TRBD1 (5 bases). Trimming pared 5 bases from V and 10 bases from J, leaving 15 bases between. Germline-derived CDR1 and CDR2 are SEHNR and FQNEAQ (reference sequence). This CDR3 has 14 amino acids. The CDR3 spells CASSPSMHRSPLHF. In nucleotides, the CDR3 is TGTGCCAGCAGCCCGTCCATGCACAGGTCACCCCTCCACTTT.

The chain recombines TRBV12-3 or TRBV12-4 with TRBJ1-4; 9 bases are a match to TRBD1. With V trimmed by 4 bases and J by 8 bases, 5 bases remained unmatched. The CDR3 is 14 residues long. The CDR3 region is CASSWGQGKEKLFF. The DNA of the CDR3 is TGTGCCAGCAGTTGGGGACAGGGCAAAGAAAAACTGTTTTTT.

The chain combines TRBV5-5 with TRBJ2-1, with 12 nucleotides matching TRBD2. CDR1 is SGHKS and CDR2 is YYEKEE in the germline V gene (reference sequence). The CDR3 extends over 18 amino acids. J was trimmed by 0 bases and V by 1 base; bases with no gene match: 5. CDR3 residues: CASSLRLAGGPSYNEQFF. The CDR3 coding sequence is TGTGCCAGCAGCTTGAGGCTAGCGGGAGGGCCCTCCTACAATGAGCAGTTCTTC.

V is TRBV6-9 and J is TRBJ2-7; D gene ambiguous. The V gene's germline CDR1 is MNHGY and CDR2 SVAAGI. This CDR3 has 14 residues. V lost 5 bases to trimming and J lost 2 bases, with 13 bases between them. The CDR3 bases are TGTGCCAGCAGTGATGTCACTTATGCCTACGAGCAGTACTTC. As protein: CASSDVTYAYEQYF.

This clonotype was detected once. Here the CDR3 DNA reads TGTGCCAGCAGTAAACACGTCGGGGCAGATACGCAGTATTTT. It is translated as CASSKHVGADTQYF. The chain carries TRBV6-5 and TRBJ2-3; tentative D call: TRBD2 (5 bases). V was pared by 5 bases and J by 4 bases, with 13 bases between. The CDR3 extends over 14 amino acids. Per germline, CDR1 MNHEY and CDR2 SVGAGI.

The chain is built from TRBV2 and TRBJ1-2; tentative D call: TRBD1 (5 bases). This CDR3 region has 15 residues. Germline V gene data show CDR1 as SNHLY and CDR2 as FYNNEI. V shed 0 bases and J shed 7 bases, with 15 bases lying between them. In DNA form, the CDR3 reads TGTGCCAGCAGTGAAGCCCTCCGGGGGTTGGGTGGCTACACCTTC. Residues: CASSEALRGLGGYTF.

CDR3 DNA sequence: TGTGCCAGCAGCATCGCACAGGGGGCCGGGGAGACCCAGTACTTC. Protein sequence: CASSIAQGAGETQYF. The rearrangement joins TRBV7-9 to TRBJ2-5; 9 bases are a match to TRBD1. CDR3 length: 15 residues. Germline trimming cut 5 bases from V and 5 bases from J; bases unmatched to any gene: 9. CDR1 SEHNR and CDR2 FQNEAQ come from the germline V gene (reference sequence).

The rearrangement uses TRBV6-5 and TRBJ2-4; a weak D match, TRBD2 (5 bases). Matching the DNA end better, TRBJ2-7 makes the J call doubtful. This CDR3 has 12 amino acids. Germline V gene sequence: CDR1 MNHEY, CDR2 SVGAGI. The CDR3 nucleotides are TGTGCCAGCAGACGGGGATTCTACGAGCAGTACTTC. This codes for CASRRGFYEQYF.

The J gene is TRBJ2-5, the V gene TRBV19, with 7 bases identical to TRBD1. V gave up 9 bases and J gave up 4 bases; unmatched junction bases: 11. The CDR3 has 14 amino acids. Germline CDR1 is LNHDA and CDR2 is SQIVND (reference sequence). CDR3 in amino acids: CARTHGQARETQYF. The CDR3 coding sequence is TGTGCCAGGACCCACGGACAGGCGCGAGAGACCCAGTACTTC. The whole variable domain, filled in from reference TRBV19 and TRBJ2-5, reads DGGITQSPKYLFRKEGQNVTLSCEQNLNHDAMYWYRQDPGQGLRLIYYSQIVNDFQKGDIAEGYSVSREKKESFPLTVTSAQKNPTAFYLCARTHGQARETQYFGPGTRLLVL.

V usage is TRBV20-1 and J usage is TRBJ1-6, with D possibly matching TRBD1 (5 bases). V lost 5 bases to trimming and J lost 7 bases, with 12 bases between them. Germline loops: CDR1 DFQATT, CDR2 SNEGSKA (reference sequence). The length of the CDR3 is 13 residues. The CDR3 region has the DNA TGCAGTGCTTGGGACCGGTGGAATTCACCCCTCCACTTT. Translated: CSAWDRWNSPLHF.

This clonotype was found a few times. The chain joins TRBV6-5 to TRBJ2-1; unclear D gene. Trimming took 7 bases from V and 4 from J, leaving 11 bases between them. The CDR3 is 13 residues long. CDR1 and CDR2 from the germline V gene are MNHEY and SVGAGI. CDR3 in DNA: TGTGCCAGCACCACTTCACTATACAATGAGCAGTTCTTC. Residues: CASTTSLYNEQFF.

This clonotype was detected many times. J is TRBJ2-4 and V is TRBV28, with D possibly being TRBD1 (6 bases). This CDR3 spans 13 amino acids. Trimming removed 5 bases at V and 7 bases at J, with 12 bases between. CDR1 is MDHEN, CDR2 SYDVKM, per germline. CDR3 sequence: CASSKTGSNIQYF. Here the CDR3 DNA reads TGTGCCAGCAGTAAAACAGGGAGTAACATTCAGTACTTC. Complete variable domain (other parts from reference TRBV28 and TRBJ2-4): DVKVTQSSRYLVKRTGEKVFLECVQDMDHENMFWYRQDPGLGLRLIYFSYDVKMKEKGDIPEGYSVSREKKERFSLILESASTNQTSMYLCASSKTGSNIQYFGAGTRLSVL.

The chain carries TRBV20-1 and TRBJ1-4, with TRBD1 identical over 8 bases. The germline CDR1 and CDR2 sequences are DFQATT and SNEGSKA (reference sequence). The CDR3 is 13 residues long. V trimming: 4 bases; J trimming: 6 bases; junction bases outside the gene matches: 4. CDR3 sequence (DNA): TGCAGTGCTACCAGGGGGCTGGATGAAAAACTGTTTTTT. Translated, it gives CSATRGLDEKLFF.

For this clonotype: At one end the junction does not follow the germline gene, possibly because of a read error. This chain connects TRBV5-1 to TRBJ2-1; 13 nucleotides agree with TRBD2. From germline, CDR1 is SGHRS and CDR2 YFSETQ. CDR3 length: 16 residues. The CDR3 reads CAGSWTSGRHYNEQFF. DNA for the CDR3: TGCGCCGGCAGCTGGACTAGCGGGAGACACTACAATGAGCAGTTCTTC.

This clonotype appeared a few times. This chain joins TRBV4-2 and TRBJ2-3, with TRBD1 matching over 10 bases. Looked up from germline, CDR1 is LGHNA and CDR2 is YNFKEQ. CDR3 length equals 16 residues. V was pared by 2 bases and J by 4 bases, with 6 bases of the junction left unmatched. The CDR3 here is CASSQMTGGAADTQYF. The CDR3 DNA reads TGTGCCAGCAGCCAAATGACAGGGGGCGCCGCAGATACGCAGTATTTT.

This clonotype was observed a handful of times. The CDR3 here is CASSDLAGGLDEQFF. The CDR3 bases are TGTGCCAGCAGTGATCTAGCGGGAGGGCTCGATGAGCAGTTCTTC. The gene calls are TRBV28 and TRBJ2-1; TRBD2 agrees at 12 bases. V lost 5 bases, J lost 8 bases, and 7 bases stayed unmatched. CDR1 and CDR2 from the germline V gene are MDHEN and SYDVKM. The CDR3 has 15 residues.

The J gene is TRBJ1-1, the V gene TRBV29-1, with D uncertain. Germline CDR1 reads SQVTM; CDR2 reads ANQGSEA. V shed 7 bases and J shed 2 bases, with 14 bases lying between them. This CDR3 spans 13 amino acids. CDR3 DNA sequence: TGCAGCGAGAGTGGGGATACAAACACTGAAGCTTTCTTT. Translation gives CSESGDTNTEAFF.